Here is one T cell receptor (beta chain) with its context. The sample is drawn from a study of cytomegalovirus exposure and HLA in healthy donors. Background on the study: There were fewer than 130 million unique TCR beta sequences, drawn from about 179 million T cells, in an earlier analysis.

In the PCR, 60 Vbeta and 13 Jbeta primers were used. Profiling relied on immunoSEQ multiplex PCR, and the TCRdb table lists in-frame clones only, not all of them. The sample comprises fewer than 200,000 clones, 65% to 90% of which are singletons, and less than 2.5% rests with the top ten. The sequence derives from a male donor in good health and CMV-seronegative. Source material: PBMCs.

The CDR3 spells CAGQGGGDTGEQYF. The CDR3 DNA is TGTGCCGGACAGGGAGGCGGGGACACGGGGGAGCAGTACTTC. The chain couples TRBV10-3 to TRBJ2-7; 8 bases fit TRBD1. The CDR3 consists of 14 residues. Germline lookup yields CDR1 ENHRY and CDR2 SYGVKD. The V segment lost 11 bases and the J segment 7 bases; nucleotides outside the gene matches: 16.